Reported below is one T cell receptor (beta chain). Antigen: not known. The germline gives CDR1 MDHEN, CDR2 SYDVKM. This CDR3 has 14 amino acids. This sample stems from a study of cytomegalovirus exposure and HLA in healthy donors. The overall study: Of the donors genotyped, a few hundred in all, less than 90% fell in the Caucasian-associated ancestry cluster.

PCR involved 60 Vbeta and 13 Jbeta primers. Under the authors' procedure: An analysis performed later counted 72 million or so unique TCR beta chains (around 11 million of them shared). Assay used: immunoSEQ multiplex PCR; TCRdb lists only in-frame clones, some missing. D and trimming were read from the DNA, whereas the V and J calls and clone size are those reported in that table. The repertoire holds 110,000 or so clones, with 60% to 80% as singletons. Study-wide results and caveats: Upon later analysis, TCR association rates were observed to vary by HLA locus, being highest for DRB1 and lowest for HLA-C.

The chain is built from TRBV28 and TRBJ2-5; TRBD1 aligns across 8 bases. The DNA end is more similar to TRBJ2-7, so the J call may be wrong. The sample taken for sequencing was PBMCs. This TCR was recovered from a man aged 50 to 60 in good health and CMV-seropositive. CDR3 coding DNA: TGTGCCAGCAGGACAGGGGACCCTTCCTACGAGCAGTACTTC. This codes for CASRTGDPSYEQYF.